These 18 T cell receptor beta chains were sequenced from one sample in a study of human T cells and chemical hapten exposure. TCRdb re-derived calls from the RACE reads in MiXCR, one entry per CDR3 protein. The top ten hold roughly 7.9% of the sample, which has around 340,000 distinct CDR3 sequences, 5.5% to 8% seen once. Time point defined: patch test 1, 2 weeks after DPC sensitization. Treatment given: therapeutic diphenylcyclopropenone sensitization with weekly scalp DPC. The sample consisted of whole blood, taken in connection with sensitization to the hapten diphenylcyclopropenone (DPC). These receptors were taken from a woman younger than 35 with alopecia areata. Some clones in this sample may be carry-over from other donors' samples.

The J gene is TRBJ1-4, the V gene TRBV6-6, with 8 nucleotides matching TRBD1. The CDR3 spans 15 residues. Unmatched junction bases numbered 9, after V lost 5 bases and J lost 7 bases. From germline, CDR1 is MNHNY and CDR2 SVGAGI (reference sequence). The CDR3 protein is CASSPPGTGGEKLFF. DNA of the CDR3: TGTGCCAGCAGTCCGCCCGGGACAGGCGGTGAAAAACTGTTTTTT.

This clonotype was seen at least ten times. At one boundary the junction diverges from the germline segment, which might be a read error. The genes are TRBV5-1 and TRBJ2-7; D is ambiguous. The CDR3 extends over 12 amino acids. Germline V CDR1 and CDR2: SGHRS, YFSETQ. CDR3 sequence reads: CASSLEGYEQYF. The CDR3 DNA reads as TGTGCCAGCAGCTTAGAAGGCTACGAGCAGTACTTC.

This clonotype was observed a few times. In nucleotides, the CDR3 is TGTGCCAGCAGCCCCCTGGGCGGACGCTCTGGGGCCAACGTCCTGACTTTC. Its translation is CASSPLGGRSGANVLTF. The gene calls are TRBV3-1 and TRBJ2-6; D is unresolved. CDR1 is LGHDT, CDR2 YNNKEL, per germline (reference sequence). With 4 bases removed from V and 0 bases from J, the gap between germline ends came to 13 bases. This CDR3 contains 17 residues.

This sequence joins TRBV9 and TRBJ2-3; 8 nucleotides line up with TRBD2. V was clipped by 4 bases and J by 4 bases; unmatched bases: 11. The length of the CDR3 is 16 residues. In germline, CDR1 is SGDLS, CDR2 YYNGEE. The CDR3 DNA reads TGTGCCAGCAGCCTCTCAGGGACTAGTCAATCAGATACGCAGTATTTT. This translates into CASSLSGTSQSDTQYF.

Only a few counts were recorded for this clonotype. This sequence joins TRBV6-5 and TRBJ2-7; a weak D match, TRBD2 (6 bases). Germline V lookup: CDR1 MNHEY, CDR2 SVGAGI. CDR3 length: 14 amino acids. V lost 0 bases to trimming and J lost 2 bases, with 8 bases between them. CDR3 sequence reads: CASSYSLAAYEQYF. For the CDR3, the DNA is TGTGCCAGCAGTTACTCACTAGCCGCCTACGAGCAGTACTTC.

The gene calls are TRBV24-1 and TRBJ1-1, with D tentatively TRBD1 (5 bases). Germline CDR1 and CDR2: KGHDR and SFDVKD. Trimming cost V 4 bases and J 2 bases, with 7 bases left between them. CDR3 length: 13 residues. CDR3 sequence reads: CATSEGVNTEAFF. The CDR3 nucleotides are TGTGCCACCAGTGAAGGGGTAAACACTGAAGCTTTCTTT.

This clonotype was detected a few times. The chain carries TRBV5-1 and TRBJ1-6; D is perhaps TRBD1 (5 bases). The V end was cut by 4 bases, the J end by 7 bases, with 12 bases between. This CDR3 has 14 amino acids. Germline-derived CDR1 and CDR2 are SGHRS and YFSETQ. The DNA for the CDR3 is TGCGCCAGCAGCCCTTCAGGGAACAATTCACCCCTCCACTTT. Residues: CASSPSGNNSPLHF.

As regards this clonotype: It is likely a read error, because the conserved phenylalanine at the end of the CDR3 is missing. V gene TRBV10-3 combines with J gene TRBJ2-3; D is unresolved. Germline assignment: CDR1 ENHRY and CDR2 SYGVKD. The CDR3 has 13 residues. V was cut by 4 bases and J by 0 bases, with 5 bases left in between. CDR3 sequence: CAISGGSTDTQYS. Here the CDR3 DNA reads TGTGCCATCAGTGGGGGAAGCACAGATACGCAGTATTCT.

This clonotype was recorded a few times. The chain employs TRBV20-1 and TRBJ1-5, with unresolved D. The CDR3 contains 13 residues. Germline-derived CDR1 and CDR2 are DFQATT and SNEGSKA (reference sequence). The V gene lost 4 bases and the J gene lost 2 bases, with 9 bases spanning the gap. The CDR3: CSAIARGNQPQHF. The DNA for the CDR3 is TGCAGTGCTATAGCGAGGGGCAATCAGCCCCAGCATTTT.

There are a few counts of this clonotype. V is TRBV6-5 and J is TRBJ1-1; D is possibly TRBD1 (5 bases). In germline, CDR1 is MNHEY, CDR2 SVGAGI. This CDR3 is built from 13 residues. Between the trimmed V and J ends, which lost 10 bases and 3 bases, there was a span of 15 bases. Here the CDR3 DNA reads TGTGCCACCAGGGTTGTGTTGGACACTGAAGCTTTCTTT. Its protein is CATRVVLDTEAFF.

The chain couples TRBV29-1 to TRBJ2-4; D assignment may be TRBD1 or TRBD2 (6 bases each). With 1 base removed from V and 6 bases from J, the gap between germline ends came to 10 bases. Germline CDR1 is SQVTM and CDR2 is ANQGSEA. This CDR3 is 13 amino acids long. This CDR3 reads CSVEGGARNIQYF. The CDR3 DNA follows: TGCAGCGTTGAAGGGGGGGCGCGAAACATTCAGTACTTC.

This clonotype was seen many times. The chain employs TRBV4-2 and TRBJ2-3; 12 bases map to TRBD2. The germline V gene encodes CDR1 LGHNA and CDR2 YNFKEQ. V lost 4 bases and J lost 2; bases outside the gene matches: 10. This CDR3 has 18 residues. DNA for the CDR3: TGTGCCAGCAGCCCCGGGCTAGCGGGGGGGCCCGCCACAGATACGCAGTATTTT. Residues: CASSPGLAGGPATDTQYF.

This clonotype has just a few counts. V and J are TRBV4-1 and TRBJ1-1, with TRBD1 as a possible D gene (5 bases). Trimming removed 2 bases from V and 0 bases from J, with 16 bases in between. This CDR3 region has 17 residues. Germline V gene data show CDR1 as MGHRA and CDR2 as YSYEKL. The CDR3 nucleotides are TGCGCCAGCAGCCAACCTTCCTGGGGGAGGGTGAACACTGAAGCTTTCTTT. This codes for CASSQPSWGRVNTEAFF.

In its sample, this clonotype was seen a few times. The V call is TRBV12-3 or TRBV12-4, the J call TRBJ1-4; 7 bases map to TRBD1. This CDR3 contains 15 residues. V trimming: 5 bases; J trimming: 4 bases; junction bases outside the gene matches: 7. DNA for the CDR3: TGTGCCAGCAGTGGACGGACAGGAGATAATGAAAAACTGTTTTTT. It codes for CASSGRTGDNEKLFF.

The chain has TRBV18 and TRBJ1-6; D unresolved. The germline V gene encodes CDR1 KGHSH and CDR2 LQKENI. The CDR3 spans 15 residues. V gave up 2 bases and J gave up 7 bases, with 12 bases separating them. The DNA for the CDR3 is TGTGCCAGCTCACCAGACCAGGTCGGCAATTCACCCCTCCACTTT. It is translated as CASSPDQVGNSPLHF.

This clonotype was counted only a few times. The J gene is TRBJ2-3, the V gene TRBV10-3; 10 bases agree with TRBD2. Germline CDR1 is ENHRY and CDR2 is SYGVKD. This CDR3 spans 16 amino acids. V lost 5 bases to trimming and J lost 5 bases; unmatched junction nucleotides: 10. CDR3 sequence (DNA): TGTGCCATCAGTATTACAGCGGGGGGGCTAGGAGATACGCAGTATTTT. It is translated as CAISITAGGLGDTQYF.

This clonotype appeared many times. V and J are TRBV3-1 and TRBJ1-2; no definite D call. Germline lookup yields CDR1 LGHDT and CDR2 YNNKEL (reference sequence). The CDR3 totals 14 residues. The V and J ends lost 4 bases and 1 base respectively, with 10 bases between them. The CDR3 coding sequence is TGTGCCAGCAGCCCTCAGGCGAATAACTATGGCTACACCTTC. Its translation: CASSPQANNYGYTF. The complete variable domain, with remaining parts taken from reference TRBV3-1 and TRBJ1-2, reads DTAVSQTPKYLVTQMGNDKSIKCEQNLGHDTMYWYKQDSKKFLKIMFSYNNKELIINETVPNRFSPKSPDKAHLNLHINSLELGDSAVYFCASSPQANNYGYTFGSGTRLTVV.

This clonotype appeared a few times. This chain links TRBV18 with TRBJ1-5, with D tentatively TRBD1 (5 bases). The CDR3 has 13 residues. Trimming stripped 0 bases from V and 6 bases from J, with 6 bases between. The germline gives CDR1 KGHSH, CDR2 LQKENI. CDR3 coding DNA: TGTGCCAGCTCACCACCCCAGGGTCAGCCCCAGCATTTT. Protein: CASSPPQGQPQHF.